This note documents a single T cell receptor (beta chain) sequence. This PCR relied on a set of 60 Vbeta primers and 13 Jbeta primers. Using immunoSEQ multiplex PCR, the repertoire was profiled, and TCRdb retains in-frame clones only, with some absent. The repertoire holds 83,000 or so clones, with 81% as singletons. Germline V CDR1 and CDR2: MNHEY, SVGAGI. The CDR3 is 12 residues long. V lost 5 bases to trimming and J lost 5 bases, with 9 bases between them. The entry originates in a study of cytomegalovirus exposure and HLA in healthy donors. This chain links TRBV6-5 with TRBJ2-5; D unresolved. Sequencing used PBMCs. The TCR was taken from a woman aged 25 to 39 in good health and CMV-seronegative. CDR3 bases: TGTGCCAGCAGTGAACAAATGGAGACCCAGTACTTC. Translated, it gives CASSEQMETQYF.